This T cell receptor beta chain was sequenced in a study of tumor-infiltrating lymphocytes in primary liver carcinoma (dated by TCRdb to 2016 to 2017). Looking at the study overall: Four or five patients with histopathologically diagnosed primary liver carcinoma underwent surgical resection in China between late 2015 and 2016. The five patients, three men and two women aged 30 to 69 years, had hepatocellular carcinoma (four) or combined HCC and intrahepatic cholangiocarcinoma (one). The tumors of the five patients were staged as T1-T3 N0M0, with maximum diameters ranging from about 4 to 10 cm. Samples yielded roughly 3.65 to 7.13 million productive TCRbeta reads; read depth did not differ significantly between tissue types. For each liver tumor, the study sampled five regions along with adjacent normal tissue and blood, and applied TCRbeta repertoire sequencing, expression microarrays and whole-exome sequencing. TCRbeta repertoire sequencing covered roughly 35 specimens from 5 patients: 25 or so tumor regions, 5 adjacent noncancerous liver tissues and 5 peripheral blood samples. Technical replicate repertoires showed high reproducibility, with mean shared-clone rates roughly 0.89 and correlation coefficients above 0.95. What the work shows at the level of the full study, not this receptor alone: The top 250 clones made up a significantly larger repertoire fraction in tumors than in blood (p = 0.039). Repertoire overlap was higher between tumor regions (mean about 36%) than tumor-adjacent (17%) or tumor-blood (approximately 14%) pairs, consistent with antigen-driven expansion. Only the TCR beta chain was sequenced, which likely underestimates true repertoire diversity because unpaired alpha chains were not captured. Only 4 or 5 patients were included in the study, and the authors note that the findings should be validated in a larger study. Because the samples were bulk and unsorted, CD4+ and CD8+ T cell repertoires could not be compared.

Notes on this clonotype: There is no known antigen for this receptor. Just one base apart from a much larger clone, this may be a read error.

Blood RNA was extracted from unsorted whole blood using TRIzol reagent, and germline DNA was obtained with the DNeasy Blood & Tissue kit. Chronic HBV infection was present in the patients, and the patients were treatment-naive at sampling. Before surgery, approximately 4.3 milliliters of peripheral blood were drawn into K2EDTA tubes. Starting from roughly 540 ng total RNA, TCRbeta-specific cDNA was produced by reverse transcription with a constant-region primer and ProtoScript II reverse transcriptase. The TCRbeta libraries were prepared through three rounds of nested multiplex PCR following a slightly modified ARM-PCR procedure. Multiplex TRBV1-TRBV30 forward primers and a Cbeta reverse primer were used in the first two PCR rounds, each of which was run for approximately 11 cycles. Sample barcodes and Illumina adapters were attached in a final 25-cycle PCR using Deep VentR polymerase. Amplicons of 200-500 bp were gel-purified with a QIAquick gel extraction kit before sequencing. The TCRbeta amplicons were sequenced with 250-bp paired-end reads on an Illumina HiSeq 2500. As for the authors' bioinformatics: Trimmomatic v0.33 was used to quality-trim the reads, and FLASH v1.2.11 was used to merge paired reads so that full CDR3 sequences could be recovered. V, D and J germline segments were assigned to the rearranged TCRbeta sequences by MiGEC v1.2.1b. Clonotype statistics, along with Shannon-Wiener diversity indices, were calculated using VDJtools v1.0.0. Except for diversity analysis, only the 250 most abundant clonotypes of each sample were used in subsequent analyses to reduce sampling bias. TCRdb ran its own pipeline on the public reads, namely fastp trimming at Q25 and MiXCR clone calling, and kept in-frame beta chains. Duplicate CDR3 protein sequences are folded into a single record with the most common DNA and genes. TCRdb's processing, not the authors', yielded these V and J calls. For this sample the table gives 330,000 or so distinct CDR3 sequences, of which around 60% were detected only once. The top ten clones comprise under 8.5% of the sample.

From its cysteine to its phenylalanine, the CDR3 spans 16 amino acids. Only the CDR3 portion is preserved as DNA: 48 bases, with reading frame beginning at the first base. From a lookup of the germline V gene, CDR1 and CDR2 are LGHNA and YNFKEQ. Sequences were obtained from peripheral blood. The chain joins TRBV4-2 to TRBJ2-7, with 7 middle bases fitting TRBD1. The TCR originated in a man aged 35-49 years with primary liver carcinoma and hepatitis B virus infection. The DNA is TGTGCCTGCAGCCAAGATCGGTGGTTCGAGGGGGCCGAGCAGTACTTC. This is translated as CACSQDRWFEGAEQYF.